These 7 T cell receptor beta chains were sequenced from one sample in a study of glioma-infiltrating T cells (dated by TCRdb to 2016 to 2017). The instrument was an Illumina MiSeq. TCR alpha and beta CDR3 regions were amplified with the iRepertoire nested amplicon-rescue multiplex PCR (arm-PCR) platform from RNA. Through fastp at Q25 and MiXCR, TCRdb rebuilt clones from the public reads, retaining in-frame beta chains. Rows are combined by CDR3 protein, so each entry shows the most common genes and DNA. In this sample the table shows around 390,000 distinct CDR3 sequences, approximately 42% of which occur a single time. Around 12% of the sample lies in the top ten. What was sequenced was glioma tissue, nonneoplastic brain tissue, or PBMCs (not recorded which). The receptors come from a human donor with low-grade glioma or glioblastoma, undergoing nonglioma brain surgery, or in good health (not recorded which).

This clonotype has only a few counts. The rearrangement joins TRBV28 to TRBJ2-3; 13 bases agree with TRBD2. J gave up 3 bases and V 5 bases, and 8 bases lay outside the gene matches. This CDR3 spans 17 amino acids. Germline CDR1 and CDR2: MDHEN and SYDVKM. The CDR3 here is CASSPGLAGLITDTQYF. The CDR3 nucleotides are TGTGCCAGCAGTCCGGGACTAGCGGGGCTAATAACAGATACGCAGTATTTT.

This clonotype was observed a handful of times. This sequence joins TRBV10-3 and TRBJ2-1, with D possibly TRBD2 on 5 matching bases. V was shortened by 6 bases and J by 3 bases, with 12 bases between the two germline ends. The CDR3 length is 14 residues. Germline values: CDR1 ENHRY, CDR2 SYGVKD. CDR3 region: CAIRGSERYNEQFF. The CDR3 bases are TGTGCCATCAGGGGTAGCGAGCGCTACAATGAGCAGTTCTTC.

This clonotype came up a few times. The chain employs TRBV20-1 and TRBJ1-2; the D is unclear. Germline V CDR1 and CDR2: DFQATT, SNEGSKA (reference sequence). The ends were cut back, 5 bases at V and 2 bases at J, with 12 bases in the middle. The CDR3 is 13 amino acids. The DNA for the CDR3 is TGCAGTGCTTCCCGGGCTTCGAACTATGGCTACACCTTC. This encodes CSASRASNYGYTF.

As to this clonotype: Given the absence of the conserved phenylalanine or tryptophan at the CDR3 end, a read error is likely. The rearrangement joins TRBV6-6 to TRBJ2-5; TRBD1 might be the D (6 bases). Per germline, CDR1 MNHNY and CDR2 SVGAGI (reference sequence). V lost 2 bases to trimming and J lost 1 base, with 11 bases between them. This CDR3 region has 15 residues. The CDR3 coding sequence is TGTGCCAGCAGTTACGTCAGGGGCGCCCAAGAGACCCAGTACTCC. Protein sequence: CASSYVRGAQETQYS.

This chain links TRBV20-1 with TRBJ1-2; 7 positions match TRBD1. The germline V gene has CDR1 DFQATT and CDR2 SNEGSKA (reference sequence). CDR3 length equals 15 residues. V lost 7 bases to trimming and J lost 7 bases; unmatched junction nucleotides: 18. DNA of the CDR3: TGCAGTGTTATAAACGGGACAGAGAGACTTCGTGGCTACACCTTC. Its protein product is CSVINGTERLRGYTF.

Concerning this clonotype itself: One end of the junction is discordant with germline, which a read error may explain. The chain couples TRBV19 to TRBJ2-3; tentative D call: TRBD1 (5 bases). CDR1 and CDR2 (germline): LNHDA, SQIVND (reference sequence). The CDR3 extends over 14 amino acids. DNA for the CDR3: TGTGCCGGTAGTATTCAACAGGTTGTAGATACGCAGTATTTT. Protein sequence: CAGSIQQVVDTQYF.

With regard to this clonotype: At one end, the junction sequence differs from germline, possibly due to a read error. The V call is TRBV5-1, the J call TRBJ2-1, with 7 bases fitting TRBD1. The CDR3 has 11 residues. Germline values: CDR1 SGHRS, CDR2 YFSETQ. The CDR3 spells CASSLGQGLIF. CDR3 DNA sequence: TGCGCCAGCAGCTTGGGACAGGGTTTAATCTTC.